This TCR beta chain was observed in a study of cytomegalovirus exposure and HLA in healthy donors. Produced via immunoSEQ multiplex PCR; TCRdb's table is partial and in-frame only. Of some 110,000 clones listed, about 88% are singletons. The CDR3 totals 14 residues. Germline V gene sequence: CDR1 LNHNV, CDR2 YYDKDF (reference sequence). V gave up 8 bases and J gave up 4 bases, with 17 bases separating them. The origin of this receptor is a woman under 30 in good health and CMV-seropositive. The rearrangement links TRBV15 to TRBJ1-2; no firm D call. Sequenced: PBMCs. In nucleotides, the CDR3 is TGTGCCACCGCCTCGGGTCGGGGAGCCTATGGCTACACCTTC. Translating it yields CATASGRGAYGYTF.